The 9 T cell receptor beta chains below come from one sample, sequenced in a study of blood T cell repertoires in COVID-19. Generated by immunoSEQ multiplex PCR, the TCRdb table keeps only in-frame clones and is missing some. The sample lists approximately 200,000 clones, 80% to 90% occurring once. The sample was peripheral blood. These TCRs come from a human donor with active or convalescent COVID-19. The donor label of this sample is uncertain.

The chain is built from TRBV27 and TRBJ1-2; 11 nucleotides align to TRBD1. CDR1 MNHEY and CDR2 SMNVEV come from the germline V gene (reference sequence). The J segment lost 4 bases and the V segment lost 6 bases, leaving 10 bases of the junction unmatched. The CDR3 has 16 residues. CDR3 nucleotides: TGTGCCAGCAGCACTATCCGGACAGGGGGCGCCTATGGCTACACCTTC. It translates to CASSTIRTGGAYGYTF.

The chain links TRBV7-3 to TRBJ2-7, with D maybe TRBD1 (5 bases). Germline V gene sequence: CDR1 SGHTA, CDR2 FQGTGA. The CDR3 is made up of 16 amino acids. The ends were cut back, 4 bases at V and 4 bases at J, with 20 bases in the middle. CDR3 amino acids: CASSWGYPRAGYEQYF. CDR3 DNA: TGTGCCAGCAGCTGGGGCTACCCCCGGGCAGGGTACGAGCAGTACTTC.

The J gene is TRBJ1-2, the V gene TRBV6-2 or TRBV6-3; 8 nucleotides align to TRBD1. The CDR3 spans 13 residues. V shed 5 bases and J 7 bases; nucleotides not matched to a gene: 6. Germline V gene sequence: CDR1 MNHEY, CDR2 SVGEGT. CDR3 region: CASSPLGQGGYTF. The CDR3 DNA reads TGTGCCAGCAGTCCACTTGGACAGGGTGGCTACACCTTC.

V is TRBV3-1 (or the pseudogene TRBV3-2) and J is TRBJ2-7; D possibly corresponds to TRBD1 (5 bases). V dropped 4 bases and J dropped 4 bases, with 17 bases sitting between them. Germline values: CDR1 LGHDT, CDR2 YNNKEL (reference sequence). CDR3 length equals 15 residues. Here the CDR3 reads CASSPVAGKGYEQYF. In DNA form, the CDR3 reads TGTGCCAGCAGCCCTGTTGCAGGGAAGGGGTACGAGCAGTACTTC.

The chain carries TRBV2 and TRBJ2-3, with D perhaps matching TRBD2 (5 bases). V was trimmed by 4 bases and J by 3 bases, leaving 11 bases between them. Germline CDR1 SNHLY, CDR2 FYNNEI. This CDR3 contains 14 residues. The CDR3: CASSGPSPTDTQYF. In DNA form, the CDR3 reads TGTGCCAGCAGTGGGCCTAGCCCAACAGATACGCAGTATTTT.

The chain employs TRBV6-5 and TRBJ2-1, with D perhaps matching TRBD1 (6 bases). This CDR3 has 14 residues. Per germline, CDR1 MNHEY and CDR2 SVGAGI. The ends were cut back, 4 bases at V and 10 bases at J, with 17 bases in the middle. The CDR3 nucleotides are TGTGCCAGCAGTTCAGGGCCTATGCAGGGGGAGCAGTTCTTC. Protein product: CASSSGPMQGEQFF.

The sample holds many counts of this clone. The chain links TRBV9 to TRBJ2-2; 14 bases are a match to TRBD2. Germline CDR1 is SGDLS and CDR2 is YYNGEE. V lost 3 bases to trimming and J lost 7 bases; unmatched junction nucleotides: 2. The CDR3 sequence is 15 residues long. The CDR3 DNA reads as TGTGCCAGCAGCGAGGGGACTAGCGGGAGCGGGGAGCTGTTTTTT. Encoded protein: CASSEGTSGSGELFF. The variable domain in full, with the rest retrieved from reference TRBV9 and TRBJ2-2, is DSGVTQTPKHLITATGQRVTLRCSPRSGDLSVYWYQQSLDQGLQFLIQYYNGEERAKGNILERFSAQQFPDLHSELNLSSLELGDSALYFCASSEGTSGSGELFFGEGSRLTVL.

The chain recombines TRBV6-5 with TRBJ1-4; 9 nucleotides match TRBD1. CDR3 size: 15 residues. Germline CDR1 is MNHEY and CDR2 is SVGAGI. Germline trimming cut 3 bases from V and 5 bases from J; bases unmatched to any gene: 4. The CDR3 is CASSYSGQGNEKLFF. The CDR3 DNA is TGTGCCAGCAGTTATTCGGGACAGGGAAATGAAAAACTGTTTTTT.

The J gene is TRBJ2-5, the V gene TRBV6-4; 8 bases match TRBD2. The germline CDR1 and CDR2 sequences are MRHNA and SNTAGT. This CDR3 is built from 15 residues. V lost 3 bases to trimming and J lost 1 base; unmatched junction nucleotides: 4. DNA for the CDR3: TGTGCCAGCAGTGAACGGGGGGGGGCCCAAGAGACCCAGTACTTC. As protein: CASSERGGAQETQYF.